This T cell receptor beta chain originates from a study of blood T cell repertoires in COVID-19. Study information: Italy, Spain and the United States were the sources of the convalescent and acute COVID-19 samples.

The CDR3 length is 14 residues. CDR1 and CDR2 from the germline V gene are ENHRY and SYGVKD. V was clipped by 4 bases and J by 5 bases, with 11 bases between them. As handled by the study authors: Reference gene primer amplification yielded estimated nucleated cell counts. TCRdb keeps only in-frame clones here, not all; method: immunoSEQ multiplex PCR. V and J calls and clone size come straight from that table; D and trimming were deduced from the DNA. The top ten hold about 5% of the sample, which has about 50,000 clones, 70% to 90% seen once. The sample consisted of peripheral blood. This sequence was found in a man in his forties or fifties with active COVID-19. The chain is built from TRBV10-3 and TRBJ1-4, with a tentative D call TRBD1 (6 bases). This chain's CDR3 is CAISGGRGNEKLFF. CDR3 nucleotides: TGTGCCATCAGTGGAGGCAGGGGAAATGAAAAACTGTTTTTT.